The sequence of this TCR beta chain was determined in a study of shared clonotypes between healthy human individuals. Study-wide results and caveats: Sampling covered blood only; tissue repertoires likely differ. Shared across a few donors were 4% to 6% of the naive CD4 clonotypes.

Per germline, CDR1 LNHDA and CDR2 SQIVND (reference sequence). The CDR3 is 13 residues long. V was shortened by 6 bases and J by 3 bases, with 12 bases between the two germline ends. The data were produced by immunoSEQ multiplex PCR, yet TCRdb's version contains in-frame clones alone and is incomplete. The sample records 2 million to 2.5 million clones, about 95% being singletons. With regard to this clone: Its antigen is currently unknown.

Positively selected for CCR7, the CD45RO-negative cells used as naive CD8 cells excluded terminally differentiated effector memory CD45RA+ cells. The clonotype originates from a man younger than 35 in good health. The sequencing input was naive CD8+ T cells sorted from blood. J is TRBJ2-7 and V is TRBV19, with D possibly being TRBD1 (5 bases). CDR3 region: CASSHGAGYEQYF. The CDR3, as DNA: TGTGCCAGTAGCCATGGGGCCGGCTACGAGCAGTACTTC.